The 24 T cell receptor beta chains given below trace back to one sample, sequenced in a study of CD8+ T cells in alopecia areata. Specified treatment: oral pan-JAK inhibitor, 5-10 mg twice daily. Investigators isolated RNA and reverse transcribed it into cDNA to act as the sequencing template. Using immunoSEQ multiplex PCR, the repertoire was profiled, and TCRdb retains in-frame clones only, with some absent. The table has 180,000 or so clones, approximately 50% seen once. The source material was CD8+ T cells sorted from blood, sampled at roughly week 53, from a patient treated with tofacitinib. The receptors shown here come from a human donor with alopecia areata.

This clone was picked up many times. The chain carries TRBV7-3 and TRBJ1-2; a possible D gene is TRBD1 (5 bases). Trimming removed 0 bases from V and 6 bases from J, with 14 bases in between. The CDR3 length is 15 residues. Germline CDR1 SGHTA, CDR2 FQGTGA. The DNA for the CDR3 is TGTGCCAGCAGCTTAACGGTTGACGGGGCCAATGGCTACACCTTC. Translation gives CASSLTVDGANGYTF.

The rearrangement joins TRBV27 to TRBJ2-7; D perhaps matches TRBD1 (6 bases). V lost 3 bases to trimming and J lost 2 bases, with 11 bases between them. There are 14 residues in the CDR3. CDR1 is MNHEY and CDR2 is SMNVEV in the germline V gene (reference sequence). CDR3: CASSFEGGTYEQYF. CDR3 bases: TGTGCCAGCAGTTTCGAAGGGGGAACCTACGAGCAGTACTTC.

This clone was detected a few times. This sequence joins TRBV7-2 and TRBJ1-2; 7 bases agree with TRBD1. Germline V gene sequence: CDR1 SGHTA, CDR2 FQGNSA. This CDR3 is built from 16 residues. Losses at the gene ends were 2 bases for V and 0 bases for J; bases not matched to a gene: 6. CDR3 amino acids: CASSLSNQGANYGYTF. The CDR3 nucleotides are TGTGCCAGCAGCTTATCTAATCAGGGGGCTAACTATGGCTACACCTTC.

This clone was detected a few times. J is TRBJ2-4 and V is TRBV19, with TRBD1 as a possible D gene (6 bases). This CDR3 spans 14 amino acids. Germline CDR1 is LNHDA and CDR2 is SQIVND (reference sequence). Trimming left V 5 bases short and J 5 bases short, with 13 bases between. The CDR3 sequence: CASSPGTIQNIQYF. DNA for the CDR3: TGTGCCAGTAGTCCCGGGACAATTCAAAACATTCAGTACTTC.

This chain links TRBV6-5 with TRBJ1-1, with D maybe TRBD1 (6 bases). V was trimmed by 9 bases and J by 8 bases, leaving 22 bases between them. CDR1 and CDR2 from the germline V gene are MNHEY and SVGAGI. CDR3 size: 14 residues. The CDR3 region has the DNA TGTGCCAGTCTCCGGGAGAGGGGGGTGTGGGAAGCTTTCTTT. Protein sequence: CASLRERGVWEAFF.

This sequence joins TRBV4-1 and TRBJ2-1, with D tentatively TRBD1 (5 bases). V lost 4 bases and J 5 bases, leaving 12 bases between the germline ends. The CDR3 runs 14 residues. The germline V gene encodes CDR1 MGHRA and CDR2 YSYEKL. The DNA of the CDR3 is TGCGCCAGCAGCCTGGTTGCGACAGACAATGAGCAGTTCTTC. This gives the protein CASSLVATDNEQFF.

The rearrangement links TRBV5-1 to TRBJ1-2; TRBD1 is a possible D gene (5 bases). Trimming shortened V by 3 bases and J by 6 bases, and 12 bases separated the two germline ends. In germline, CDR1 is SGHRS, CDR2 YFSETQ. CDR3 size: 13 residues. The CDR3 DNA reads as TGCGCCAGCAGCTCGGTTGGGGGAAATGGCTACACCTTC. Translation gives CASSSVGGNGYTF.

The V and J genes are TRBV29-1 and TRBJ2-5; no firm D call. Germline assignment: CDR1 SQVTM and CDR2 ANQGSEA. The ends were cut back, 1 base at V and 2 bases at J, with 14 bases in the middle. The CDR3 runs to 15 residues. The CDR3 DNA reads as TGCAGCGTTGAAGGGGTGGCACGATTACAAGAGACCCAGTACTTC. Its translation is CSVEGVARLQETQYF.

This clone was seen a few times. For the CDR3, the DNA is TGTGCCAGCAGCATCATGACAGGGTCCCAAGCCTACGAGCAGTACTTC. It specifies CASSIMTGSQAYEQYF. The rearrangement links TRBV13 to TRBJ2-7; 7 nucleotides agree with TRBD1. V was clipped by 5 bases and J by 2 bases; unmatched bases: 12. The CDR3 covers 16 residues. CDR1 and CDR2 from the germline V gene are PRHDT and FYEKMQ (reference sequence). Combining the CDR3 with reference TRBV13 and TRBJ2-7 gives the whole variable domain AAGVIQSPRHLIKEKRETATLKCYPIPRHDTVYWYQQGPGQDPQFLISFYEKMQSDKGSIPDRFSAQQFSDYHSELNMSSLELGDSALYFCASSIMTGSQAYEQYFGPGTRLTVT.

Points on this clone: Its ends do not fully match the called genes, so a read error is possible. The genes are TRBV27 and TRBJ2-3; 7 bases align to TRBD1. This CDR3 comprises 15 residues. Germline V lookup: CDR1 MNHEY, CDR2 SMNVEV (reference sequence). DNA of the CDR3: TGTGCCAGCAGTCCTACAGGGGACCACACATATACGCAGTATTTT. Translation gives CASSPTGDHTYTQYF.

This clone was seen more than once but under ten times. The chain uses TRBV9 and TRBJ1-5; D is possibly TRBD1 (6 bases). Looked up from germline, CDR1 is SGDLS and CDR2 is YYNGEE. The CDR3 has 15 amino acids. V was clipped by 5 bases and J by 2 bases, with 14 bases between them. The CDR3 sequence is CASSPGGAGNQPQHF. The CDR3 DNA reads TGTGCCAGCAGTCCCGGGGGGGCCGGCAATCAGCCCCAGCATTTT. The full variable domain, rest sourced from reference TRBV9 and TRBJ1-5, is DSGVTQTPKHLITATGQRVTLRCSPRSGDLSVYWYQQSLDQGLQFLIQYYNGEERAKGNILERFSAQQFPDLHSELNLSSLELGDSALYFCASSPGGAGNQPQHFGDGTRLSIL.

The chain carries TRBV9 and TRBJ1-6; D call uncertain. Trimming stripped 0 bases from V and 0 bases from J, with 4 bases between. This CDR3 contains 15 residues. From germline, CDR1 is SGDLS and CDR2 YYNGEE. Written as DNA, the CDR3 is TGTGCCAGCAGCGTAGATAGCTCCTATAATTCACCCCTCCACTTT. Amino acid sequence: CASSVDSSYNSPLHF.

The rearrangement joins TRBV7-9 to TRBJ2-7; D remains ambiguous. CDR3 size: 15 residues. Trimming pared 3 bases from V and 2 bases from J, leaving 14 bases between. The germline V gene has CDR1 SEHNR and CDR2 FQNEAQ (reference sequence). CDR3 DNA sequence: TGTGCCAGCAGCTTCCCCGATAGGGCCCCCTACGAGCAGTACTTC. Amino acid sequence: CASSFPDRAPYEQYF.

This clone appeared a single time. This chain joins TRBV13 and TRBJ1-5; no firm D call. Per the germline V gene, CDR1 is PRHDT and CDR2 is FYEKMQ (reference sequence). V was trimmed by 3 bases and J by 6 bases, leaving 6 bases between them. The CDR3 has 12 amino acids. The CDR3, as DNA: TGTGCCAGCAGCTTCGACGGTCAGCCCCAGCATTTT. It is translated as CASSFDGQPQHF.

Worth noting for this clone: The same CDR3 also results from other DNA sequences found in this sample. This chain uses TRBV30 with TRBJ1-5; D not resolved. The CDR3 is made up of 13 amino acids. Germline V gene lookup returns CDR1 GTSNPN and CDR2 SVGIG (reference sequence). Trimming pared 3 bases from V and 0 bases from J, leaving 6 bases between. CDR3 DNA: TGTGCCTGGAGCCCGGATAGCAATCAGCCCCAGCATTTT. It specifies CAWSPDSNQPQHF. The full variable domain, rest sourced from reference TRBV30 and TRBJ1-5, is SQTIHQWPATLVQPVGSPLSLECTVEGTSNPNLYWYRQAAGRGLQLLFYSVGIGQISSEVPQNLSASRPQDRQFILSSKKLLLSDSGFYLCAWSPDSNQPQHFGDGTRLSIL.

This chain joins TRBV7-2 and TRBJ1-4; 7 bases are a match to TRBD1. This CDR3 is built from 15 residues. V was pared by 3 bases and J by 7 bases, with 8 bases of the junction left unmatched. In germline, CDR1 is SGHTA, CDR2 FQGNSA. The CDR3 spells CASSLTGLEAEKLFF. The CDR3 DNA reads TGTGCCAGCAGCTTGACAGGGCTTGAGGCTGAAAAACTGTTTTTT. The full variable domain, with the rest looked up from reference TRBV7-2 and TRBJ1-4, is GAGVSQSPSNKVTEKGKDVELRCDPISGHTALYWYRQSLGQGLEFLIYFQGNSAPDKSGLPSDRFSAERTGGSVSTLTIQRTQQEDSAVYLCASSLTGLEAEKLFFGSGTQLSVL.

The chain recombines TRBV29-1 with TRBJ2-5; 7 nucleotides agree with TRBD1. The CDR3 contains 13 residues. CDR1 is SQVTM and CDR2 is ANQGSEA in the germline V gene. With V trimmed by 5 bases and J by 7 bases, 10 bases remained unmatched. The CDR3, as DNA: TGCAGCGTTCTCGCACAGGGGCAGGGGACCCAGTACTTC. It translates to CSVLAQGQGTQYF.

The chain links TRBV6-1 to TRBJ1-6; D is undetermined. Germline values: CDR1 MNHNS, CDR2 SASEGT. CDR3 size: 14 residues. Trimming left V 6 bases short and J 0 bases short, with 6 bases between. The CDR3 bases are TGTGCCAGCAGCCCTCGCTCCTATAATTCACCCCTCCACTTT. This translates into CASSPRSYNSPLHF.

The rearrangement uses TRBV13 and TRBJ2-7; D perhaps matches TRBD2 (6 bases). The V end lost 5 bases, the J end lost 2 bases, and 13 bases lay between the germline ends. Germline values: CDR1 PRHDT, CDR2 FYEKMQ (reference sequence). The CDR3 spans 14 residues. CDR3 loop: CASSQGRSPYEQYF. The CDR3 nucleotides are TGTGCCAGCAGCCAAGGGAGGAGTCCCTACGAGCAGTACTTC.

This clone was detected only a few times. The chain combines TRBV19 with TRBJ1-5; no definite D call. The CDR3 spans 14 residues. V was pared by 6 bases and J by 0 bases, with 9 bases between. Germline V gene sequence: CDR1 LNHDA, CDR2 SQIVND (reference sequence). In nucleotides, the CDR3 is TGTGCCAGTAGCAGGACCGTTAGCAATCAGCCCCAGCATTTT. Its protein is CASSRTVSNQPQHF.

This chain connects TRBV18 to TRBJ1-2; D is unresolved. Trimming took 6 bases from V and 5 from J, leaving 10 bases between them. The germline V gene encodes CDR1 KGHSH and CDR2 LQKENI. The CDR3 has 12 residues. CDR3 coding DNA: TGTGCCAGCTCCCCCGCCCAGTATGGCTACACCTTC. The encoded protein is CASSPAQYGYTF.

The chain links TRBV4-3 to TRBJ2-3, with D perhaps TRBD1 (6 bases). The germline V gene encodes CDR1 LGHNA and CDR2 YSLEER. The CDR3 has 16 amino acids. V was shortened by 0 bases and J by 1 base, with 11 bases between the two germline ends. The CDR3 here is CASSQDPWTGTDTQYF. The CDR3 DNA sequence: TGCGCCAGCAGCCAAGATCCATGGACAGGCACAGATACGCAGTATTTT.

The genes are TRBV7-8 and TRBJ2-1, with 8 bases that match TRBD1. The trim removed 7 bases at V and 6 bases at J, leaving 5 bases unmatched. This CDR3 contains 13 residues. CDR1 and CDR2 (germline): SGHVS, FQNEAQ. The CDR3 DNA follows: TGTGCCAGCAAGACAGGGGCGAGCAATGAGCAGTTCTTC. As protein: CASKTGASNEQFF.

Turning to this clone: Its ends do not fully match the called genes, so a read error is possible. The CDR3 DNA follows: TGTGCCAGCAGCCTAGCCGAGACAGGGTGGTACGAGCAGTACTTC. The encoded protein is CASSLAETGWYEQYF. The rearrangement joins TRBV7-2 to TRBJ2-7; 7 positions match TRBD1. This CDR3 region has 15 residues. Per the germline V gene, CDR1 is SGHTA and CDR2 is FQGNSA.